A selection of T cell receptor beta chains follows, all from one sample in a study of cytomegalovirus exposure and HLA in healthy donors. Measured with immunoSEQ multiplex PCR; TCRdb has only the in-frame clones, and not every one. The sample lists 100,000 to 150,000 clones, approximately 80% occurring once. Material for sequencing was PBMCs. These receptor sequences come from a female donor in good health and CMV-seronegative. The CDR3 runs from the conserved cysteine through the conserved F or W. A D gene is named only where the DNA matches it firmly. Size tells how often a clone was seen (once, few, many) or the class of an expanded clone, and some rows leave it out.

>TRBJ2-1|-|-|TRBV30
TGTGCCTGGAGTGCAGAGGCTAGGGTAGCGCCATACAATGAGCAGTTCTTC
CAWSAEARVAPYNEQFF
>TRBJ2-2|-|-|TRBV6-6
TGTGCCAGCAAATCCGGGAACACCGGGGAGCTGTTTTTT
CASKSGNTGELFF
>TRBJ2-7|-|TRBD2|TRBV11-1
TGTGCCAGCAGCTTGCTAGCGGGACCCTACGAGCAGTACTTC
CASSLLAGPYEQYF
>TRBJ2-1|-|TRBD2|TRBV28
TGTGCCAGCTTTACTAGCGGGAGGAAGAATGAGCAGTTCTTC
CASFTSGRKNEQFF
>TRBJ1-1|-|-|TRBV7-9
TGTGCCAGCAGCTTAAGCCCATCCCTTAACAGGGCTAGGAACACTGAAGCTTTCTTT
CASSLSPSLNRARNTEAFF
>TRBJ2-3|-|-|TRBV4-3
TGCGCCAGCAGCCAAGAAGGAGGGGAGGCGGGCACAGATACGCAGTATTTT
CASSQEGGEAGTDTQYF
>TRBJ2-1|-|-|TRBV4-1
TGCGCCAGCAGCCCCCCGGGCTACAATGAGCAGTTCTTC
CASSPPGYNEQFF
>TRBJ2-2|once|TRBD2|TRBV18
TGTGCCAGCTCACCACCGGGACTAGCGGGAGTCGGGGAGCTGTTTTTT
CASSPPGLAGVGELFF
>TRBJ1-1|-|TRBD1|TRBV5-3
TGTGCCAGAAGCCAGACAGGGATGAGCACTGAAGCTTTCTTT
CARSQTGMSTEAFF
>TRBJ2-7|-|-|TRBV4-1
TGCGCCAGCAGCCAAGACGCAGTCTCCTACGAGCAGTACTTC
CASSQDAVSYEQYF
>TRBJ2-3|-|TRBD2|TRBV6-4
TGTGCCAGCAGTGTGGCTAGCGGGGGGGCGGATACGCAGTATTTT
CASSVASGGADTQYF
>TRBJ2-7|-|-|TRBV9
TGTGCCAGCAGCGTAGACGACAGGAGCATCTACGAGCAGTACTTC
CASSVDDRSIYEQYF
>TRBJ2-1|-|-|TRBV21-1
TGTGCCAGCAGCAAACTACCTCTCCCGAGCGGGAGGAGCTACAATGAGCAGTTCTTC
CASSKLPLPSGRSYNEQFF
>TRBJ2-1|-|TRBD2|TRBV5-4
TGTGCCAGCAGCCAAACTAGCGGGAGCTACAATGAGCAGTTCTTC
CASSQTSGSYNEQFF
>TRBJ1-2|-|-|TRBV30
TGTGCCTGGAGAAACAGGGTCTATGGCTACACCTTC
CAWRNRVYGYTF
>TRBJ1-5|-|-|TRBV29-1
TGCAGCGTGCAGGACACTAGCAATCAGCCCCAGCATTTT
CSVQDTSNQPQHF
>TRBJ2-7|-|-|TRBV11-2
TGTGCCAGCAGCGCGGGGACTCCGTCCTACGAGCAGTACTTC
CASSAGTPSYEQYF